This T cell receptor (beta chain) derives from a study of blood T cells in healthy people across ages. V shed 2 bases, J shed 8 bases, and the junction held 9 bases outside the gene matches. There are 15 residues in the CDR3. CDR1 and CDR2 from the germline V gene are SGHAT and FQDESV (reference sequence). Primers used in a second PCR of about 7 to 11 cycles were a sample-barcoded 5' primer and a J-beta primer mix. MiXCR, applied by TCRdb to the 5' RACE reads, yields one record per CDR3 protein. The sample has 920,000 or so distinct CDR3 sequences, under 55% seen once; the top ten hold approximately 20%.

Material for sequencing was blood. The chain has TRBV11-1 and TRBJ2-1; 7 nucleotides match TRBD2. The receptor was isolated from a woman in her sixties or seventies in good health. The CDR3 reads CASSLRPGGIDEQFF. The CDR3 DNA is TGTGCCAGCAGCTTACGGCCGGGAGGAATAGATGAGCAGTTCTTC.